These T cell receptor beta chains were read from a single sample in a study of blood T cell repertoires in COVID-19. The repertoire was sequenced with immunoSEQ multiplex PCR; TCRdb's copy has only in-frame clones and lacks some. Among around 170,000 clones listed, approximately 88% were seen once. Sequencing used peripheral blood. The receptors derive from a woman aged 55-70 years with acute or convalescent COVID-19. Each CDR3 is given with its conserved first and last residue. The D gene is left open where the match is weak. Size is omitted from some rows. Given values are once, few, many or a class for expanded clones.

j_call: TRBJ2-6
clone_size: NA
d_call: NA
v_call: TRBV6-4
cdr3_nt: TGTGCCAGCAGTGACGGAGGCTCTGGGGCCAACGTCCTGACTTTC
cdr3_aa: CASSDGGSGANVLTF

j_call: TRBJ1-1
clone_size: NA
d_call: NA
v_call: TRBV7-2
cdr3_nt: TGTGCCAGCAGCTTACAGGGGACAAGCACTGAAGCTTTCTTT
cdr3_aa: CASSLQGTSTEAFF

j_call: TRBJ1-1
clone_size: NA
d_call: NA
v_call: TRBV6-4
cdr3_nt: TGTGCCAGCAAAGCGGGGGGGACTTCGAACACTGAAGCTTTCTTT
cdr3_aa: CASKAGGTSNTEAFF

j_call: TRBJ1-1
clone_size: NA
d_call: NA
v_call: TRBV11-3
cdr3_nt: TGTGCCAGCAGCTTACAGGGGACGGGTACTGAAGCTTTCTTT
cdr3_aa: CASSLQGTGTEAFF

j_call: TRBJ2-5
clone_size: NA
d_call: TRBD2
v_call: TRBV7-8
cdr3_nt: TGTGCCAGCAGCGAATTAGCGGGGAGGGAGACCCAGTACTTC
cdr3_aa: CASSELAGRETQYF

j_call: TRBJ1-2
clone_size: NA
d_call: TRBD1
v_call: TRBV28
cdr3_nt: TGTGCCAGCAGGCGGACAGGGGGCGTCTATGGCTACACCTTC
cdr3_aa: CASRRTGGVYGYTF

j_call: TRBJ2-7
clone_size: NA
d_call: NA
v_call: TRBV3-1/TRBV3-2
cdr3_nt: TGTGCCAGCAGCCAATACAACGAGCAGTACTTC
cdr3_aa: CASSQYNEQYF

j_call: TRBJ1-2
clone_size: NA
d_call: TRBD1
v_call: TRBV4-3
cdr3_nt: TGCGCCAGCAGCCAGGGACAGGGGGCGAGGTATGGCTACACCTTC
cdr3_aa: CASSQGQGARYGYTF

j_call: TRBJ1-5
clone_size: NA
d_call: TRBD1
v_call: TRBV6-2/TRBV6-3
cdr3_nt: TGTGCCAGCAGTCCCGGGACAGGCCGCAATCAGCCCCAGCATTTT
cdr3_aa: CASSPGTGRNQPQHF

j_call: TRBJ2-3
clone_size: NA
d_call: NA
v_call: TRBV18
cdr3_nt: TGTGCCAGCTCACCCGACTACCCCACAGATACGCAGTATTTT
cdr3_aa: CASSPDYPTDTQYF

j_call: TRBJ2-2
clone_size: few
d_call: NA
v_call: TRBV4-1
cdr3_nt: TGCGCCAGCAGCCGAAGAACTAGTCCTAACACCAAAAACACCGGGGAGCTGTTTTTT
cdr3_aa: CASSRRTSPNTKNTGELFF

j_call: TRBJ1-2
clone_size: NA
d_call: NA
v_call: TRBV7-9
cdr3_nt: TGTGCCAGCACCCGTGGATTAATCAAGGGAGGCTATGGCTACACCTTC
cdr3_aa: CASTRGLIKGGYGYTF

j_call: TRBJ2-7
clone_size: few
d_call: TRBD1
v_call: TRBV2
cdr3_nt: TGTGCCGGGACAGGGTCGGACTACGAGCAGTACTTC
cdr3_aa: CAGTGSDYEQYF

j_call: TRBJ1-1
clone_size: NA
d_call: NA
v_call: TRBV3-1/TRBV3-2
cdr3_nt: TGTGCCAGCAGCCAAGAAAGGCGGCAGGGGTCTCCAAACACTGAAGCTTTCTTT
cdr3_aa: CASSQERRQGSPNTEAFF

j_call: TRBJ2-7
clone_size: NA
d_call: TRBD1
v_call: TRBV6-1
cdr3_nt: TGTGCCAGCAGTGAATGGGGACAGGCCTCCTACGAGCAGTACTTC
cdr3_aa: CASSEWGQASYEQYF

j_call: TRBJ1-2
clone_size: NA
d_call: NA
v_call: TRBV14
cdr3_nt: TGTGCCAGCAGCTTCACTCACGTAACTAACTATGGCTACACCTTC
cdr3_aa: CASSFTHVTNYGYTF

j_call: TRBJ1-5
clone_size: once
d_call: TRBD1
v_call: TRBV9
cdr3_nt: TGTGCCAGCAGCGAGCAGACAGGGCTCGGTCAGCCCCAGCATTTT
cdr3_aa: CASSEQTGLGQPQHF

j_call: TRBJ1-2
clone_size: NA
d_call: NA
v_call: TRBV10-1
cdr3_nt: TGCGCCAGCAGTCCTCAAAAGGGTAGACAGTCTTCTCACTATGGCTACACCTTC
cdr3_aa: CASSPQKGRQSSHYGYTF

j_call: TRBJ2-5
clone_size: once
d_call: NA
v_call: TRBV19
cdr3_nt: TGTGCCAGTAGTATAGCAGGGGAAGAGACCCAGTACTTC
cdr3_aa: CASSIAGEETQYF

j_call: TRBJ2-2
clone_size: NA
d_call: NA
v_call: TRBV27
cdr3_nt: TGTGCCAGCCGCAGGGGCTTTTCTGGCACCGGGGAGCTGTTTTTT
cdr3_aa: CASRRGFSGTGELFF

j_call: TRBJ2-7
clone_size: NA
d_call: TRBD2
v_call: TRBV29-1
cdr3_nt: TGCAGCGCGGCCGTAGCGGGGGCGGCCTACGAGCAGTACTTC
cdr3_aa: CSAAVAGAAYEQYF

j_call: TRBJ2-5
clone_size: NA
d_call: NA
v_call: TRBV5-6
cdr3_nt: TGTGCCAGCAGCTTGAGAAGGGGAGAGACCCAGTACTTC
cdr3_aa: CASSLRRGETQYF

j_call: TRBJ2-5
clone_size: NA
d_call: NA
v_call: TRBV27
cdr3_nt: TGTGCCAGCAGCCCCACTAGAATTAGAGAGACCCAGTACTTC
cdr3_aa: CASSPTRIRETQYF

j_call: TRBJ1-1
clone_size: NA
d_call: NA
v_call: TRBV5-1
cdr3_nt: TGCGCCAGCAGCTTTGACAGTACCATGAACACTGAAGCTTTCTTT
cdr3_aa: CASSFDSTMNTEAFF

j_call: TRBJ1-5
clone_size: NA
d_call: NA
v_call: TRBV15
cdr3_nt: TGTGCCACCAGCAGAGATGTAGCAGGGGTCAATCAGCCCCAGCATTTT
cdr3_aa: CATSRDVAGVNQPQHF

j_call: TRBJ1-6
clone_size: few
d_call: NA
v_call: TRBV10-3
cdr3_nt: TGTGCCATCAGTGGACAGAAAAATTCACCCCTCCACTTT
cdr3_aa: CAISGQKNSPLHF

j_call: TRBJ2-6
clone_size: NA
d_call: TRBD1
v_call: TRBV7-7
cdr3_nt: TGTGCTAGCAGCAGGACAGGAGGCTCTGGGGCCAACGTCCTGACTTTC
cdr3_aa: CASSRTGGSGANVLTF